Listed below are T cell receptor beta chains from one sample, sequenced in a study of tumour-infiltrating T cells in Burkitt lymphoma. TCRdb's table, derived via immunoSEQ multiplex PCR, lists solely in-frame clones and lacks some. The profile shows approximately 46,000 clones, 31% of them singletons. The specimen sequenced was tumor tissue. These receptors originate from a human donor with Burkitt lymphoma. CDR3s include the opening cysteine and the closing phenylalanine or tryptophan. D genes are given only for firm matches. Only some rows state a clone size, as once, few, many or a class for expanded clones.

TRBJ1-2 TRBV19 - few TGTGCCAGTAGGGTTTCAGCTTCTAACTATGGCTACACCTTC CASRVSASNYGYTF
TRBJ2-3 TRBV7-9 TRBD1 - TGTGCCAGCACCCTGGTGGGACAGGGGGTCACAGATACGCAGTATTTT CASTLVGQGVTDTQYF
TRBJ2-5 TRBV6-5 - few TGTGCCAGCAGTTCCCGGACAGATTGGGAGACCCAGTACTTC CASSSRTDWETQYF
TRBJ2-5 TRBV7-9 - - TGTGCCACTACGGTGGGGCGAGAGACCCAGTACTTC CATTVGRETQYF
TRBJ2-3 TRBV10-3 - - TGTGCCATCAGTGTGATGGATACGCAGTATTTT CAISVMDTQYF
TRBJ2-1 TRBV5-1 - few TGCGCCAGCAGCTTCCGGCAGGGGATCCGGGAGCAGTTCTTC CASSFRQGIREQFF
TRBJ2-5 TRBV5-1 TRBD2 few TGCGCCAGCAGCTTGCTGGTTCGGGGAGGGGAGACCCAGTACTTC CASSLLVRGGETQYF
TRBJ2-7 TRBV5-6 TRBD2 few TGTGCCAGCAGCTTGGATCTAGAGCGGGGGCAGTACTTC CASSLDLERGQYF
TRBJ2-1 TRBV6-4 TRBD1 once TGTGCCAGCAGTGAGGCGGCGGGACAGGGGCGGACTGAGCAGTTCTTC CASSEAAGQGRTEQFF
TRBJ2-1 TRBV7-7 TRBD1 - TGTGCCAGCAGCCCGGGGGACAGGCGGCCGGGGGTTGGTGAGCAGTTCTTC CASSPGDRRPGVGEQFF
TRBJ1-6 TRBV30 - - TGTGCCTGGAGTCAGAGACTTACGTATAATTCACCCCTCCACTTT CAWSQRLTYNSPLHF
TRBJ1-1 TRBV18 - few TGTGCCACCAGCGCGGTGTGGGAAAACACTGAAGCTTTCTTT CATSAVWENTEAFF
TRBJ2-3 TRBV5-1 TRBD2 few TGCGCCAGCAGCTTAGCGCGGGGGGGTAGCACAGATACGCAGTATTTT CASSLARGGSTDTQYF
TRBJ1-2 TRBV30 - - TGTGCCTGGGGGGGCCTCTTAGATGGCTACACCTTC CAWGGLLDGYTF
TRBJ1-2 TRBV4-1 - - TGCGCCAGCAGCCAACAGAGCCAACTACTCTATGGCTACACCTTC CASSQQSQLLYGYTF
TRBJ2-5 TRBV2 - - TGTGCCAGCAACTTAGCGAGAGGACGGGAGACCCAGTACTTC CASNLARGRETQYF
TRBJ1-4 TRBV29-1 - few TGCAGCGTTGAAGTGGGCAGGGAGGGTGAAAAACTGTTTTTT CSVEVGREGEKLFF
TRBJ1-5 TRBV7-2 - many TGTGCCAGCAGCTCAAACAATCAGCCCCAGCATTTT CASSSNNQPQHF
TRBJ1-1 TRBV2 TRBD1 few TGTGCCAGCAGTGAAGCTCGACAGGGCGGGGGCACTGAAGCTTTCTTT CASSEARQGGGTEAFF
TRBJ2-7 TRBV29-1 - few TGCAGCGTTGTTAACAGGGTGAGCTACGAGCAGTACTTC CSVVNRVSYEQYF
TRBJ2-1 TRBV19 - - TGTGCCAGTAGTAAGGGGTCCTACAATGAGCAGTTCTTC CASSKGSYNEQFF
TRBJ1-5 TRBV7-2 - few TGTGCCAGCAGCAGAGCGGGTCTAGGGTCTCCCCAGCATTTT CASSRAGLGSPQHF
TRBJ1-3 TRBV30 - few TGTGCCTGGAGCCTATTTGGAAACACCATATATTTT CAWSLFGNTIYF
TRBJ1-2 TRBV6-1 TRBD1 - TGTGCCAGCAGCAGCTGGTGGCAGGGGGGTGGCTACACCTTC CASSSWWQGGGYTF
TRBJ2-2 TRBV7-3 - - TGTGCCAGCAGCCCCATGGGGGGCGCGACCGGGGAGCTGTTTTTT CASSPMGGATGELFF
TRBJ1-2 TRBV5-4 - few TGTGCCAGCAGCTTGGTCTCAGCCCAGTACGGCTACACCTTC CASSLVSAQYGYTF
TRBJ2-3 TRBV15 - few TGTGCCACCAGTCACTTGAGAGATACGCAGTATTTT CATSHLRDTQYF
TRBJ1-1 TRBV7-9 - - TGTGCCAGCAGCTTATTTCAGTCGGGGAACACTGAAGCTTTCTTT CASSLFQSGNTEAFF
TRBJ1-2 TRBV6-5 TRBD1 - TGTGCCAGCAGATCTCCGGGACAGAACTATGGCTACACCTTC CASRSPGQNYGYTF
TRBJ2-1 TRBV4-3 - - TGCGCCAGCAGCCAAGATTGGCCTAACTACTACAATGAGCAGTTCTTC CASSQDWPNYYNEQFF
TRBJ1-5 TRBV5-5 - - TGTGCCAGCAGCTTGTGGGGGGAAGGCAATCAGCCCCAGCATTTT CASSLWGEGNQPQHF
TRBJ2-7 TRBV7-8 - once TGTGCCAGCAACATAAGAGAGGGTAACTACGAGCAGTACTTC CASNIREGNYEQYF
TRBJ1-2 TRBV7-9 - - TGTGCCAGCAGCTTTAGGGCGTTCGACGGAAATGGCTACACCTTC CASSFRAFDGNGYTF
TRBJ2-2 TRBV7-3 - - TGTGCCAGCAGCTTGGGCGGGGCAGGCCTCCTTGCCGGGGAGCTGTTTTTT CASSLGGAGLLAGELFF
TRBJ2-2 TRBV7-2 - - TGTGCCAGCAGCCCAGGACAGTTCGGGGAGCTGTTTTTT CASSPGQFGELFF
TRBJ2-5 TRBV5-4 - - TGTGCCAGCAGCTTGGGCGGGACCCAAGAGACCCAGTACTTC CASSLGGTQETQYF
TRBJ2-1 TRBV14 TRBD2 - TGTGCCAGCAGCTCTCGAGAAGCGGGGAGGTACAATGAGCAGTTCTTC CASSSREAGRYNEQFF
TRBJ1-4 TRBV5-1 TRBD1 - TGCGCCAGCAGCTTGGGACAGGGGATGTATATTGGTGAAAAACTGTTTTTT CASSLGQGMYIGEKLFF
TRBJ2-3 TRBV4-2 TRBD2 few TGTGCCAGCAGCCAAGGTCTAGCGGGGGGGCCAGAGACAGATACGCAGTATTTT CASSQGLAGGPETDTQYF
TRBJ1-1 TRBV5-4 - few TGTGCCAGCAGCCCGAATTTGAACACTGAAGCTTTCTTT CASSPNLNTEAFF
TRBJ1-6 TRBV15 - once TGTGCCACCAGCAGAGTACCCGGACCACCCCTCCACTTT CATSRVPGPPLHF
TRBJ1-5 TRBV10-3 TRBD1 - TGTGCCATCAGTGTCAGTGGGACAGATAATCAGCCCCAGCATTTT CAISVSGTDNQPQHF
TRBJ2-7 TRBV5-1 - - TGCGCCAGCAGCTTCCAAACGACCGGGACATCCTACGAGCAGTACTTC CASSFQTTGTSYEQYF
TRBJ1-2 TRBV7-2 TRBD1 - TGTGCCAGCAGCCCGAGGACAGGGCTTGGGTATGGCTACACCTTC CASSPRTGLGYGYTF
TRBJ2-7 TRBV6-1 - - TGTGCCAGCAGTGACAACTACGAGCAGTACTTC CASSDNYEQYF
TRBJ1-1 TRBV5-4 - - TGTGCCAGCAGCTTGTCAGGAATTCAAGCTTTCTTT CASSLSGIQAFF
TRBJ1-6 TRBV9 - - TGTGCCAGCAGCATGGGACTTTTTAGCTCCTATAATTCACCCCTCCACTTT CASSMGLFSSYNSPLHF
TRBJ1-6 TRBV7-9 - few TGTGCCAGCAGCTCTCCAAGATCACCCCTCCACTTT CASSSPRSPLHF
TRBJ1-2 TRBV28 - - TGTGCCAGCATGGTGACCCTCTATGGCTACACCTTC CASMVTLYGYTF
TRBJ1-4 TRBV2 - few TGTGCCAGCACCGAGAATCGGGCAGGAGGGGAAAAACTGTTTTTT CASTENRAGGEKLFF